This T cell receptor (beta chain) stems from a study of blood T cell repertoires in COVID-19. The wider study: Sample material is recorded as cDNA or gDNA derived from T cells, B-cell-depleted T cells, or PBMCs.

The CDR3 consists of 15 residues. V lost 6 bases and J 0 bases, leaving 12 bases between the germline ends. Per the germline V gene, CDR1 is LGHNA and CDR2 is YSLEER. Authors' analysis steps: Estimates of nucleated cell counts were drawn from the amplification of reference gene primers. This table comes from immunoSEQ multiplex PCR, and its TCRdb copy is limited to in-frame clones, with some not included. The DNA gave D and trimming, while V, J and clone size come from that table. The sample consists of 150,000 to 200,000 clones, about nine tenths of them appearing once. The sequenced sample was PBMCs or T cells enriched from blood (not recorded which). This chain joins TRBV4-3 and TRBJ1-3; D is unresolved. The TCR was taken from a woman in her late teens or twenties who had recovered from COVID-19. The CDR3 DNA reads as TGCGCCAGCAGACCCGCAGCGGCCTCTGGAAACACCATATATTTT. Its translation: CASRPAAASGNTIYF.